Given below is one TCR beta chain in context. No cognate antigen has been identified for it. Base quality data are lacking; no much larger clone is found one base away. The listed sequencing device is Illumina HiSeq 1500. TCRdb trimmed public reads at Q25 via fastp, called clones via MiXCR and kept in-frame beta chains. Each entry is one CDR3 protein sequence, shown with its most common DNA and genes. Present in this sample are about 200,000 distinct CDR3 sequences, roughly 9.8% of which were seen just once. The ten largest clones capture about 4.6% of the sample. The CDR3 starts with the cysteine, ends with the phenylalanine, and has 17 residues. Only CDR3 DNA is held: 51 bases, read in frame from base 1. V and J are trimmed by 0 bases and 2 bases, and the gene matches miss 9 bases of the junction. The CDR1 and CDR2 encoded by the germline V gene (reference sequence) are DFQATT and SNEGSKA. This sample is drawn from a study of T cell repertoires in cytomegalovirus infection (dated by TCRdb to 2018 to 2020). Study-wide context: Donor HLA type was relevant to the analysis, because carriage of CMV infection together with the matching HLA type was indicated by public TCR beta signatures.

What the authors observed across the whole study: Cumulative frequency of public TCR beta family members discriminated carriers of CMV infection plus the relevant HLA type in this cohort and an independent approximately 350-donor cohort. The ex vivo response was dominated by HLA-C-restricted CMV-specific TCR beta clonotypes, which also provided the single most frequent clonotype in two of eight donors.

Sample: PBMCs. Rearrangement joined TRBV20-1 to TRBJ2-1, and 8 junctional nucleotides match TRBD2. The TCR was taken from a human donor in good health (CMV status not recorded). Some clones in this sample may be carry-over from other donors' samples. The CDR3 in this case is CSARDPGGPIPYNEQFF. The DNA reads TGCAGTGCTAGAGATCCGGGAGGGCCGATCCCCTACAATGAGCAGTTCTTC.